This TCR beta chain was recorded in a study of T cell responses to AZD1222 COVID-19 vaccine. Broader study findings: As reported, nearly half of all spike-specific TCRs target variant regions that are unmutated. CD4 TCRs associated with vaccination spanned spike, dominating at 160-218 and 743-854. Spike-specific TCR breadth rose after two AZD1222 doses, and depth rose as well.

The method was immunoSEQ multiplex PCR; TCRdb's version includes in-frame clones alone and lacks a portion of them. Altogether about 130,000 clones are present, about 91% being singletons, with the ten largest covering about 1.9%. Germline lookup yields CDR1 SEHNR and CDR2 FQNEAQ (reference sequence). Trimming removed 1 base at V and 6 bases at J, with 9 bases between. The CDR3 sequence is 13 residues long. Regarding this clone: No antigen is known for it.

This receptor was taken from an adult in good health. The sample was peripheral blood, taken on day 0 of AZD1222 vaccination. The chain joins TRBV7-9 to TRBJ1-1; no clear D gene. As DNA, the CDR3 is TGTGCCAGCAGCTTAGGGACTCGCGCTGAAGCTTTCTTT. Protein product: CASSLGTRAEAFF.